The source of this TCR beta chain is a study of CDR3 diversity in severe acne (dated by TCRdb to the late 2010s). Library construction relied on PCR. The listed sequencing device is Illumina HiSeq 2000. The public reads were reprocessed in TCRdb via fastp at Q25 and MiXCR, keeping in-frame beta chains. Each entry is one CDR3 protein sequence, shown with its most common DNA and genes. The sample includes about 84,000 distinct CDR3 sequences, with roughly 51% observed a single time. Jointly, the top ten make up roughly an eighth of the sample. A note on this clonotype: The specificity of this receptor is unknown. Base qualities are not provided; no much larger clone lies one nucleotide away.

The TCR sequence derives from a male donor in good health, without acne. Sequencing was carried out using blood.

The DNA sequence is TGTGCCAGCAGTGAAGGAGCTAGCGGGGGGGCGGGTGAGCAGTTCTTC. Translated, this gives CASSEGASGGAGEQFF. The chain uses TRBV25-1 and TRBJ2-1; TRBD2 matches 12 bases in the middle. CDR1 and CDR2 are drawn from the germline V gene: MGHDK, SYGVNS. Germline trimming amounts to 2 bases on V and 9 bases on J, with 8 as the count of junction bases outside the gene matches. The CDR3 starts with the cysteine, ends with the phenylalanine, and has 16 residues. Only the CDR3 DNA is retained, 48 bases long and in frame from the first base.